This T cell receptor beta chain was sequenced for a study of naive and memory T cell subsets. Notes on the study in general: Especially in CD8 cells, naive repertoires contained a few larger clonotypes, possibly CD45RA-re-expressing memory cells.

The CDR3 runs to 14 residues. Losses at the gene ends were 8 bases for V and 0 bases for J; bases not matched to a gene: 7. Germline-derived CDR1 and CDR2 are MNHEY and SVGAGI. Cells stained for CD3, CD4, CD8, CD45RA and CD27 were sorted into four subsets. Both TRBC1 and TRBC2 were covered by a beta constant-region primer of two equimolar oligonucleotides. MiXCR, run by TCRdb on the UMI-ligation and nested PCR reads, gives a single entry per CDR3 protein. Here the sample spans some 150,000 distinct CDR3 sequences, about 15% being singletons. Comment on this clonotype: Its antigen remains unidentified.

The rearrangement joins TRBV6-5 to TRBJ2-7; 7 bases are a match to TRBD2. Material: naive CD4+ T cells from blood. The source of this sequence is a human donor in good health. The CDR3 loop is CASRRGRASYEQYF. In nucleotides, the CDR3 is TGTGCCAGCCGTCGGGGGAGGGCCTCCTACGAGCAGTACTTC.